One and the same sample provided the 10 T cell receptor beta chains below, sequenced in a study of blood T cell repertoires in COVID-19. Produced via immunoSEQ multiplex PCR; TCRdb's table is partial and in-frame only. The sample lists roughly 140,000 clones; 70% to 90% were seen once. Sequenced: peripheral blood. Source of these receptors: a woman aged 40 to 49 with active or convalescent COVID-19.

This rearrangement joins TRBV27 to TRBJ1-4, with D unclear. V lost 7 bases to trimming and J lost 7 bases, with 10 bases between them. The CDR3 is 12 residues long. The V gene's germline CDR1 is MNHEY and CDR2 SMNVEV (reference sequence). CDR3: CASTRSGEKLFF. For the CDR3, the DNA is TGTGCCAGCACCCGATCAGGTGAAAAACTGTTTTTT.

The J gene is TRBJ1-4, the V gene TRBV19; the match to TRBD1 covers 7 bases. V lost 7 bases to trimming and J lost 4 bases; unmatched junction nucleotides: 6. Germline-derived CDR1 and CDR2 are LNHDA and SQIVND (reference sequence). The CDR3 is 14 residues long. This CDR3 is CASNPDRLNEKLFF. The CDR3 DNA sequence: TGTGCCAGTAACCCGGACAGGCTTAATGAAAAACTGTTTTTT.

This clone has just a few counts. J is TRBJ1-4 and V is TRBV5-1; 9 nucleotides match TRBD1. Looked up from germline, CDR1 is SGHRS and CDR2 is YFSETQ. The CDR3 has 17 amino acids. V lost 1 base and J lost 1; bases outside the gene matches: 5. CDR3 DNA sequence: TGCGCCAGCAGCTTGTTCCCGGGACAGGGAACTAATGAAAAACTGTTTTTT. Translating it yields CASSLFPGQGTNEKLFF. Based on the CDR3 plus reference TRBV5-1 and TRBJ1-4, the full variable domain is KAGVTQTPRYLIKTRGQQVTLSCSPISGHRSVSWYQQTPGQGLQFLFEYFSETQRNKGNFPGRFSGRQFSNSRSEMNVSTLELGDSALYLCASSLFPGQGTNEKLFFGSGTQLSVL.

This chain uses TRBV4-1 with TRBJ1-4; a weak D match, TRBD1 (5 bases). V was cut by 2 bases and J by 1 base, with 11 bases left in between. CDR3 size: 16 residues. Per germline, CDR1 MGHRA and CDR2 YSYEKL. The CDR3 nucleotides read TGCGCCAGCAGCCAATTCCTAAGGGGAACTAATGAAAAACTGTTTTTT. This sequence encodes CASSQFLRGTNEKLFF.

The chain couples TRBV3-1 (or the pseudogene TRBV3-2) to TRBJ1-4, with D perhaps TRBD1 (5 bases). The CDR3 extends over 14 amino acids. Trimming took off 2 bases at V and 4 bases at J, with 8 bases between the two ends. The germline CDR1 and CDR2 sequences are LGHDT and YNNKEL (reference sequence). DNA for the CDR3: TGTGCCAGCAGCCAACGGGGGAGTAATGAAAAACTGTTTTTT. Its protein is CASSQRGSNEKLFF.

This sequence joins TRBV10-1 and TRBJ2-2, with unresolved D. Germline V gives CDR1 WNHNN, CDR2 SYGVQD (reference sequence). The CDR3 has 17 residues. V was pared by 2 bases and J by 2 bases, with 15 bases between. CDR3 protein: CASSEGVGRSNTGELFF. The CDR3 region has the DNA TGCGCCAGCAGTGAGGGAGTTGGCAGAAGTAACACCGGGGAGCTGTTTTTT.

The chain uses TRBV10-1 and TRBJ2-4; 8 bases are shared with TRBD2. The CDR3 covers 13 residues. Germline-derived CDR1 and CDR2 are WNHNN and SYGVQD (reference sequence). With 4 bases clipped from V and 8 bases from J, the junction kept 4 bases outside the gene matches. This chain's CDR3 is CASSASGGDIQYF. The CDR3 nucleotides are TGCGCCAGCAGTGCCTCCGGGGGGGACATTCAGTACTTC.

This clone was picked up a small number of times. The chain uses TRBV7-9 and TRBJ2-7; 8 bases match TRBD1. There are 14 residues in the CDR3. Germline V gene lookup returns CDR1 SEHNR and CDR2 FQNEAQ (reference sequence). V lost 4 bases, J lost 2 bases, and 4 bases stayed unmatched. DNA of the CDR3: TGTGCCAGCAGCTCCGGGACAGGTCCCTACGAGCAGTACTTC. This encodes CASSSGTGPYEQYF. The entire variable domain, with the rest obtained from reference TRBV7-9 and TRBJ2-7, is as follows: DTGVSQNPRHKITKRGQNVTFRCDPISEHNRLYWYRQTLGQGPEFLTYFQNEAQLEKSRLLSDRFSAERPKGSFSTLEIQRTEQGDSAMYLCASSSGTGPYEQYFGPGTRLTVT.

The table lists this clone with a few counts. The genes are TRBV5-4 and TRBJ1-2; TRBD1 matches at 7 bases. Looked up from germline, CDR1 is SGHNT and CDR2 is YYREEE (reference sequence). The CDR3 has 13 residues. V shed 6 bases and J 2 bases; nucleotides not matched to a gene: 4. The CDR3 sequence is CASTRQGNYGYTF. CDR3 DNA sequence: TGTGCCAGCACCAGACAGGGAAACTATGGCTACACCTTC.

CDR3: CASSLGDRANEQYF. CDR3 nucleotides: TGTGCCAGCAGTTTAGGGGACAGGGCGAACGAGCAGTACTTC. V and J are TRBV27 and TRBJ2-7; 9 bases are shared with TRBD1. CDR3 length: 14 amino acids. Per germline, CDR1 MNHEY and CDR2 SMNVEV (reference sequence). V was clipped by 2 bases and J by 5 bases; unmatched bases: 4.